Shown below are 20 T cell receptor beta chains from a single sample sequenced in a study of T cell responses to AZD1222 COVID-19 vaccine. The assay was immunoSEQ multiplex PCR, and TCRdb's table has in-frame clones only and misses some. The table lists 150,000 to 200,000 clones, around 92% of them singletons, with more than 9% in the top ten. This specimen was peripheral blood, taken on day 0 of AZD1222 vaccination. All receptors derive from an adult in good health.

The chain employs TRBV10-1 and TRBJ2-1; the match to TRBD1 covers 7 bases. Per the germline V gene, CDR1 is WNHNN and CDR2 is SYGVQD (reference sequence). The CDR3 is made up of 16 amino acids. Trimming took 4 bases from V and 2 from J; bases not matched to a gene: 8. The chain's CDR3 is CASSGDRAATYNEQFF. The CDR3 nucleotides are TGCGCCAGCAGTGGAGACAGGGCGGCGACCTACAATGAGCAGTTCTTC.

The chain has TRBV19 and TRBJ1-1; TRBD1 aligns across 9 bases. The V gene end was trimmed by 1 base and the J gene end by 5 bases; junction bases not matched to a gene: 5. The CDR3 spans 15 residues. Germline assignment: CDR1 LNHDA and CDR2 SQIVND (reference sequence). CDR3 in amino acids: CASSIVGQGQTEAFF. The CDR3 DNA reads TGTGCCAGTAGTATAGTCGGACAGGGGCAAACTGAAGCTTTCTTT.

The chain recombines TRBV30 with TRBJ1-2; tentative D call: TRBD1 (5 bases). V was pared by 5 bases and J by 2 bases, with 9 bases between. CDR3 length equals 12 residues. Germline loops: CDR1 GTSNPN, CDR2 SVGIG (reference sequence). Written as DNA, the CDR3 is TGTGCCTGGCAGGACACCAACTATGGCTACACCTTC. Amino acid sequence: CAWQDTNYGYTF. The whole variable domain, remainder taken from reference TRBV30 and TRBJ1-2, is SQTIHQWPATLVQPVGSPLSLECTVEGTSNPNLYWYRQAAGRGLQLLFYSVGIGQISSEVPQNLSASRPQDRQFILSSKKLLLSDSGFYLCAWQDTNYGYTFGSGTRLTVV.

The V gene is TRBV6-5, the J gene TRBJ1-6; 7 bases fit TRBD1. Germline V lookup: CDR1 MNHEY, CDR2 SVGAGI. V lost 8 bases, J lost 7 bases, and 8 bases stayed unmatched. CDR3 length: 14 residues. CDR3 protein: CASDTGTENSPLHF. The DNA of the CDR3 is TGTGCCAGCGACACCGGGACAGAAAATTCACCCCTCCACTTT.

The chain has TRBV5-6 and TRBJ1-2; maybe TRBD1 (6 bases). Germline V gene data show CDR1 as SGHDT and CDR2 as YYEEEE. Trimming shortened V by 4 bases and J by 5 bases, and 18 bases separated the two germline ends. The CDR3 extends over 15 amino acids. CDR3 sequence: CASSPTGTYRYGYTF. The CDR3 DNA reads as TGTGCCAGCAGCCCCACCGGGACATACCGATATGGCTACACCTTC.

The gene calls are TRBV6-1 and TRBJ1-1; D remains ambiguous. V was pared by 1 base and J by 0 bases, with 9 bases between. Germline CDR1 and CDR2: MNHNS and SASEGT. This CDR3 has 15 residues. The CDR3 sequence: CASSEGQPLNTEAFF. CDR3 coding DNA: TGTGCCAGCAGTGAAGGGCAGCCATTGAACACTGAAGCTTTCTTT.

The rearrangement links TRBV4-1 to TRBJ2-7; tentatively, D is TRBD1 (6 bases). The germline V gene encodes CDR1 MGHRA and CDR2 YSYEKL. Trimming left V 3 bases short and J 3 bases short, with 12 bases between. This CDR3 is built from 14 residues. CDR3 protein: CASSQPGQSYEQYF. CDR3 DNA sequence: TGCGCCAGCAGCCAGCCCGGACAGAGCTACGAGCAGTACTTC.

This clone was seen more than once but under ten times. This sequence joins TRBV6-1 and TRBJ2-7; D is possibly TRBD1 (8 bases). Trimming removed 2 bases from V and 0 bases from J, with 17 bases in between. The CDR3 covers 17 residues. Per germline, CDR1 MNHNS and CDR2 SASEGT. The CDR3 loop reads CASSENRGGLTSYEQYV. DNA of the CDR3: TGTGCCAGCAGTGAAAACAGGGGGGGACTTACCTCCTACGAGCAGTACGTC.

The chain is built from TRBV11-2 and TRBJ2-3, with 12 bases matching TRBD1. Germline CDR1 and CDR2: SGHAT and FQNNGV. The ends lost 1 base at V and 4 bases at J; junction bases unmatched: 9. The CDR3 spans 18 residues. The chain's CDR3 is CASSLGAGTGGPADTQYF. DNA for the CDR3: TGTGCCAGCAGCTTAGGGGCCGGGACAGGGGGCCCCGCAGATACGCAGTATTTT.

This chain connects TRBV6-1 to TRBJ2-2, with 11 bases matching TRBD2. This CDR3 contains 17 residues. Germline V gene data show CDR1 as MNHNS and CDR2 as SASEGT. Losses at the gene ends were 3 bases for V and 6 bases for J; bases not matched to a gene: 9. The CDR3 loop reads CASSERLAGIVAGELFF. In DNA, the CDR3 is TGTGCCAGCAGTGAGAGACTAGCGGGAATAGTGGCCGGGGAGCTGTTTTTT.

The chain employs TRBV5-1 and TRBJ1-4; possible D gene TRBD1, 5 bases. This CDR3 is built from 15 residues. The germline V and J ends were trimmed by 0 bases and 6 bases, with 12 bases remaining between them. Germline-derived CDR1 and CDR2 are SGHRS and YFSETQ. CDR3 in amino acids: CASSLAGQGDEKLFF. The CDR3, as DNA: TGCGCCAGCAGCTTGGCTGGGCAGGGCGATGAAAAACTGTTTTTT.

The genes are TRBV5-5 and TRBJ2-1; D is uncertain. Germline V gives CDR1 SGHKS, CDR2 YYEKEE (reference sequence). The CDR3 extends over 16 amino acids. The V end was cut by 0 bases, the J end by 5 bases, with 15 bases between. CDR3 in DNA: TGTGCCAGCAGCTTGGCTAGGACGACGGGTAACAATGAGCAGTTCTTC. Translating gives CASSLARTTGNNEQFF. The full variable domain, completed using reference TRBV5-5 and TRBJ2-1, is DAGVTQSPTHLIKTRGQQVTLRCSPISGHKSVSWYQQVLGQGPQFIFQYYEKEERGRGNFPDRFSARQFPNYSSELNVNALLLGDSALYLCASSLARTTGNNEQFFGPGTRLTVL.

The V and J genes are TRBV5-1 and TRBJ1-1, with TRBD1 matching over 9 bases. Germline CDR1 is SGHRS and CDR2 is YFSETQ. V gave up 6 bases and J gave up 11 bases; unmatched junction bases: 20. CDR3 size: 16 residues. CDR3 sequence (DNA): TGCGCCAGCAAGGCCACCCCGGGACAGGGAATTTTGAATGCTTTCTTT. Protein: CASKATPGQGILNAFF.

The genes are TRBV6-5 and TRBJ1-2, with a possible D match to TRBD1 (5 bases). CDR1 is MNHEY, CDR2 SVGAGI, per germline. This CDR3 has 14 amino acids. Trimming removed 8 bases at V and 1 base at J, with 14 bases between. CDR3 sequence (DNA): TGTGCCAGCTCGGGGACGGAGAATAACTATGGCTACACCTTC. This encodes CASSGTENNYGYTF.

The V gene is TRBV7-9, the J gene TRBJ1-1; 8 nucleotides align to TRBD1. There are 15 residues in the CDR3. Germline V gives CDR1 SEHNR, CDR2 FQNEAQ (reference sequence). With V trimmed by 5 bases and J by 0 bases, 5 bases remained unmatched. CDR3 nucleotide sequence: TGTGCCAGCAGCACCCAGGGGGCCATGAACACTGAAGCTTTCTTT. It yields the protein CASSTQGAMNTEAFF. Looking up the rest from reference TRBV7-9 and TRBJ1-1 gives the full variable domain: DTGVSQNPRHKITKRGQNVTFRCDPISEHNRLYWYRQTLGQGPEFLTYFQNEAQLEKSRLLSDRFSAERPKGSFSTLEIQRTEQGDSAMYLCASSTQGAMNTEAFFGQGTRLTVV.

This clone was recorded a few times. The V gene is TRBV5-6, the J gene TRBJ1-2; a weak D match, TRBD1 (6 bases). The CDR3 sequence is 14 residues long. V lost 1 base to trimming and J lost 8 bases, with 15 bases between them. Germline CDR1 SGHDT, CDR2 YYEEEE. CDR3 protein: CASSLLGQPRGYTF. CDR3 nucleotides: TGTGCCAGCAGCTTGTTGGGACAACCGAGGGGCTACACCTTC.

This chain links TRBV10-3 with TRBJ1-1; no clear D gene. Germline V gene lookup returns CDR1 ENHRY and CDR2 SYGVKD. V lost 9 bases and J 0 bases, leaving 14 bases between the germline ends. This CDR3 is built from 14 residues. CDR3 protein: CAIADGPMNTEAFF. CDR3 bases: TGTGCCATTGCGGACGGACCCATGAACACTGAAGCTTTCTTT.

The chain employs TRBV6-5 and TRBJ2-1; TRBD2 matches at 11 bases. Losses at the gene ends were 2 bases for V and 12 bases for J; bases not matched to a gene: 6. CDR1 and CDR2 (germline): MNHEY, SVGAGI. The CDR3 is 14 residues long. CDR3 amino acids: CASSYEASGRWQFF. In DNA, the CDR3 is TGTGCCAGCAGTTACGAGGCTAGCGGGAGGTGGCAGTTCTTC.

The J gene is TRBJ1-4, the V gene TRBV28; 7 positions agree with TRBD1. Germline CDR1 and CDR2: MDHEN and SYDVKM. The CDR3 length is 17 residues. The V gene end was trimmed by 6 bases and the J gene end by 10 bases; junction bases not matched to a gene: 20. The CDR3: CASSTERNRDRAVKLFF. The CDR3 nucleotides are TGTGCCAGCAGCACAGAGAGAAACCGGGACAGAGCTGTAAAACTGTTTTTT.

The CDR3 spells CASSQQGAGGNTIYF. CDR3 sequence (DNA): TGTGCCAGCAGTCAACAGGGGGCGGGTGGAAACACCATATATTTT. The gene calls are TRBV6-5 and TRBJ1-3; 9 positions match TRBD1. The V segment lost 5 bases and the J segment 3 bases; nucleotides outside the gene matches: 5. The length of the CDR3 is 15 residues. Germline lookup yields CDR1 MNHEY and CDR2 SVGAGI.